This TCR beta chain stems from a study of blood T cell repertoires in COVID-19. Looking at the study overall: COVID-19 samples from acute and convalescent phases originated in the United States, Italy and Spain. The cDNA or gDNA used as material had been derived from T cells, B-cell-depleted T cells, or PBMCs.

Authors' processing steps: How many nucleated cells were present was estimated from reference gene primer amplification. Produced via immunoSEQ multiplex PCR; TCRdb's table is partial and in-frame only. V and J calls and clone size are given by that table; D and trimming were obtained from the DNA. This sample yields approximately 400,000 clones, of which about 90% are seen a single time; over 1% belongs to the top ten. This CDR3 spans 15 amino acids. The germline CDR1 and CDR2 sequences are SGDLS and YYNGEE. With 0 bases removed from V and 5 bases from J, the gap between germline ends came to 11 bases.

The rearrangement joins TRBV9 to TRBJ2-2; a weak D match, TRBD1 (5 bases). The origin of this receptor is a man aged 35 to 55 with acute or convalescent COVID-19. The sequenced sample consisted of peripheral blood. The CDR3 sequence: CASSVEPGNTGELFF. The DNA for the CDR3 is TGTGCCAGCAGCGTAGAACCAGGGAATACCGGGGAGCTGTTTTTT.